The 17 T cell receptor beta chains given below trace back to one sample, sequenced in a study of technical replicates of blood from a handful of donors. The table came from immunoSEQ multiplex PCR; TCRdb's copy has only in-frame clones and leaves some out. The table lists 79,000 or so clones, approximately 96% of them singletons. Specimen: T cells isolated from PBMCs. These TCRs come from a human donor in good health.

V usage is TRBV10-1 and J usage is TRBJ2-7; D gene ambiguous. Germline loops: CDR1 WNHNN, CDR2 SYGVQD (reference sequence). V shed 1 base and J shed 6 bases, with 10 bases lying between them. The CDR3 is 13 residues long. Here the CDR3 DNA reads TGCGCCAGCAGTGAGTATAGTACAGCCGAGCAGTACTTC. Translating it yields CASSEYSTAEQYF.

The J gene is TRBJ2-1, the V gene TRBV2; 10 bases align to TRBD2. CDR1 and CDR2 from the germline V gene are SNHLY and FYNNEI. This CDR3 spans 13 amino acids. J lost 5 bases, V lost 5 bases, and 0 bases had no gene match. CDR3 residues: CASSSGRDNEQFF. In DNA, the CDR3 is TGTGCCAGCAGTAGCGGGAGGGACAATGAGCAGTTCTTC.

The rearrangement uses TRBV7-8 and TRBJ1-2; 8 bases match TRBD1. CDR3 length equals 17 residues. Germline V CDR1 and CDR2: SGHVS, FQNEAQ. The V segment lost 4 bases and the J segment 0 bases; nucleotides outside the gene matches: 10. The CDR3 spells CASSSFRGQKTNYGYTF. The CDR3 DNA follows: TGTGCCAGCAGCTCTTTCAGGGGGCAGAAAACTAACTATGGCTACACCTTC.

This clone was seen a handful of times. This chain joins TRBV2 and TRBJ1-1; possible D gene TRBD1, 5 bases. CDR3 size: 11 residues. In germline, CDR1 is SNHLY, CDR2 FYNNEI. With 6 bases removed from V and 7 bases from J, the gap between germline ends came to 9 bases. For the CDR3, the DNA is TGTGCCAGCAGGCGGGACGGTGAAGCTTTCTTT. It yields the protein CASRRDGEAFF.

This sequence joins TRBV9 and TRBJ1-4; no definite D call. This CDR3 is built from 16 residues. V lost 2 bases, J lost 2 bases, and 13 bases lay in between. Germline V gives CDR1 SGDLS, CDR2 YYNGEE. Here the CDR3 DNA reads TGTGCCAGCAGCGTCCCAGTTATTTCTACTAATGAAAAACTGTTTTTT. Translated, it gives CASSVPVISTNEKLFF.

V usage is TRBV30 and J usage is TRBJ2-3; TRBD1 is a possible D gene (6 bases). V lost 3 bases to trimming and J lost 4 bases, with 11 bases between them. The length of the CDR3 is 13 residues. The germline CDR1 and CDR2 sequences are GTSNPN and SVGIG (reference sequence). CDR3 amino acids: CAWSAGEPDTQYF. CDR3 nucleotide sequence: TGTGCCTGGAGCGCAGGGGAGCCAGATACGCAGTATTTT.

The rearrangement links TRBV7-9 to TRBJ2-7, with a tentative D call TRBD2 (6 bases). The germline gives CDR1 SEHNR, CDR2 FQNEAQ (reference sequence). CDR3 length: 17 amino acids. V lost 0 bases to trimming and J lost 4 bases, with 19 bases between them. The CDR3 DNA reads TGTGCCAGCAGCTTAGCGGTGGGGGGAGACGGTAATTACGAGCAGTACTTC. Protein product: CASSLAVGGDGNYEQYF.

This clone was observed once. The chain has TRBV13 and TRBJ2-7, with D tentatively TRBD1 (6 bases). The CDR3 length is 17 residues. CDR1 is PRHDT, CDR2 FYEKMQ, per germline (reference sequence). V lost 0 bases and J 0 bases, leaving 15 bases between the germline ends. The CDR3 protein is CASSLGWGRLTSYEQYF. The CDR3 nucleotides are TGTGCCAGCAGCTTAGGGTGGGGGCGGCTGACCTCCTACGAGCAGTACTTC.

The chain links TRBV10-3 to TRBJ2-7; D gene unclear. The V gene lost 2 bases and the J gene lost 5 bases, with 10 bases spanning the gap. Germline-derived CDR1 and CDR2 are ENHRY and SYGVKD. The CDR3 totals 13 residues. The CDR3 loop reads CAISETGTDEQYF. The CDR3 bases are TGTGCCATCAGTGAGACGGGTACTGACGAGCAGTACTTC.

The V and J genes are TRBV29-1 and TRBJ1-2; the D is unclear. CDR3 size: 11 residues. Trimming removed 6 bases at V and 4 bases at J, with 9 bases between. CDR1 and CDR2 (germline): SQVTM, ANQGSEA. CDR3 nucleotides: TGCAGCGTCGACGGAGGCTATGGCTACACCTTC. It codes for CSVDGGYGYTF.

The chain uses TRBV28 and TRBJ2-1, with 9 bases aligning to TRBD1. The CDR3 covers 16 residues. V shed 5 bases and J 6 bases; nucleotides not matched to a gene: 11. From germline, CDR1 is MDHEN and CDR2 SYDVKM. In DNA form, the CDR3 reads TGTGCCAGCAGTCGAGGGACAGGGAAATATTCCAATGAGCAGTTCTTC. It specifies CASSRGTGKYSNEQFF.

V usage is TRBV7-9 and J usage is TRBJ2-7, with 13 bases lining up with TRBD2. Looked up from germline, CDR1 is SEHNR and CDR2 is FQNEAQ (reference sequence). Germline trimming cut 5 bases from V and 6 bases from J; bases unmatched to any gene: 7. CDR3 size: 15 residues. The CDR3 coding sequence is TGTGCCAGCAGCGGTCCGGGACTAGCGGGACTCGAGCAGTACTTC. It encodes CASSGPGLAGLEQYF.

The V gene is TRBV2, the J gene TRBJ1-5, with TRBD1 as a possible D gene (5 bases). From germline, CDR1 is SNHLY and CDR2 FYNNEI. Trimming stripped 3 bases from V and 0 bases from J, with 9 bases between. CDR3 length: 15 residues. The CDR3 DNA is TGTGCCAGCAGTGATGGGGGGTATAGCAATCAGCCCCAGCATTTT. Amino acids: CASSDGGYSNQPQHF. The entire variable domain, with the rest obtained from reference TRBV2 and TRBJ1-5, is as follows: EPEVTQTPSHQVTQMGQEVILRCVPISNHLYFYWYRQILGQKVEFLVSFYNNEISEKSEIFDDQFSVERPDGSNFTLKIRSTKLEDSAMYFCASSDGGYSNQPQHFGDGTRLSIL.

The rearrangement links TRBV27 to TRBJ2-7; TRBD1 matches 7 bases. Trimming cost V 0 bases and J 4 bases; bases outside gene matches: 6. This CDR3 spans 15 amino acids. Germline V gene sequence: CDR1 MNHEY, CDR2 SMNVEV (reference sequence). The CDR3 loop is CASSLSGQPSYEQYF. In DNA, the CDR3 is TGTGCCAGCAGTTTATCGGGACAGCCGTCTTACGAGCAGTACTTC.

The chain recombines TRBV19 with TRBJ2-6, with 9 bases lining up with TRBD1. The germline CDR1 and CDR2 sequences are LNHDA and SQIVND (reference sequence). V shed 5 bases and J 0 bases; nucleotides not matched to a gene: 8. The CDR3 contains 18 residues. The CDR3 sequence: CASSLQGQGSSGANVLTF. The CDR3 nucleotides are TGTGCCAGTAGTCTCCAGGGACAGGGTTCCTCTGGGGCCAACGTCCTGACTTTC.

This rearrangement joins TRBV6-1 to TRBJ1-2, with a tentative D call TRBD1 (5 bases). The germline V gene has CDR1 MNHNS and CDR2 SASEGT. The CDR3 is 15 amino acids. V lost 6 bases to trimming and J lost 2 bases, with 16 bases between them. Here the CDR3 DNA reads TGTGCCAGCAGAGTTCAACAGGCGGCGAACTATGGCTACACCTTC. It is translated as CASRVQQAANYGYTF.

This clone was counted a single time. The CDR3 DNA follows: TGTGCCAGCAGCCCCGGTGTGGTAGCGGGAGGCCTTATTTACGAGCAGTACTTC. This codes for CASSPGVVAGGLIYEQYF. The rearrangement joins TRBV5-4 to TRBJ2-7; 10 bases line up with TRBD2. Trimming took 4 bases from V and 4 from J; bases not matched to a gene: 17. The CDR3 has 18 residues. Germline assignment: CDR1 SGHNT and CDR2 YYREEE (reference sequence).